This T cell receptor (beta chain) stems from a study of blood T cell repertoires in COVID-19. Overall study context: The samples span acute and convalescent COVID-19 from the United States, Italy and Spain.

V shed 5 bases and J shed 4 bases, with 9 bases lying between them. This CDR3 comprises 13 residues. Germline CDR1 is SGHNT and CDR2 is YYREEE (reference sequence). The protocol was immunoSEQ multiplex PCR, while the TCRdb copy is restricted to in-frame clones and leaves out a portion. The sample contains about 440,000 clones, about 89% of which appear only once. The TCR originated in a woman in her twenties or thirties with acute or convalescent COVID-19. The chain uses TRBV5-4 and TRBJ1-4; D gene uncertain. The specimen sequenced was peripheral blood. Written as DNA, the CDR3 is TGTGCCAGCAGGTCAGAGGTTAATGAAAAACTGTTTTTT. Protein product: CASRSEVNEKLFF.